A single sample is the source of the 18 T cell receptor beta chains below, sequenced in a study of Tregs in tolerant kidney transplant recipients (dated by TCRdb to between 2019 and 2020). The protocol used for the library was the immunoSEQ multiplex PCR assay. TCRdb obtained this table from immuneACCESS and retained in-frame rearrangements with V and J assigned. These tables miss some clones; where compared with another copy, unresolved V genes account for less than half of the shortfall, and the remainder is unexplained. Here the sample has under 300,000 clones; 65% to 85% occur a single time. The top ten clones comprise around 0.64% of the sample. The sequenced sample was CD4+ T cells from blood. These receptors were collected from a human donor in good health.

A note on this clone: The same CDR3 also results from other DNA sequences found in this sample. V usage is TRBV15 and J usage is TRBJ2-5; D is ambiguous. Germline V CDR1 and CDR2: LNHNV, YYDKDF (reference sequence). Trimming cost V 0 bases and J 4 bases, with 6 bases left between them. The CDR3 contains 13 residues. The CDR3 loop reads CATSRDLGETQYF. In DNA, the CDR3 is TGTGCCACCAGCAGAGATTTGGGAGAGACCCAGTACTTC.

The J gene is TRBJ2-3, the V gene TRBV5-1; D gene unclear. The V gene lost 0 bases and the J gene lost 6 bases, with 8 bases spanning the gap. Germline V lookup: CDR1 SGHRS, CDR2 YFSETQ. CDR3 length equals 13 residues. The CDR3 DNA reads as TGCGCCAGCAGCTTGGTAGGGCAGGATACGCAGTATTTT. It yields the protein CASSLVGQDTQYF.

In this sample, this clone turned up a few times. The DNA for the CDR3 is TGTGCCAGCAGCTTCACCGGGACAGGTTATTTACGAAACACCATATATTTT. This gives the protein CASSFTGTGYLRNTIYF. The rearrangement joins TRBV11-2 to TRBJ1-3; TRBD1 matches at 8 bases. V trimming: 3 bases; J trimming: 5 bases; junction bases outside the gene matches: 12. In germline, CDR1 is SGHAT, CDR2 FQNNGV. This CDR3 region has 17 residues.

The chain links TRBV6-1 to TRBJ2-1; unclear D gene. This CDR3 contains 13 residues. The V end lost 5 bases, the J end lost 0 bases, and 5 bases lay between the germline ends. CDR1 and CDR2 (germline): MNHNS, SASEGT. The CDR3 DNA reads as TGTGCCAGCAGTCTCAGCTCCTACAATGAGCAGTTCTTC. Protein: CASSLSSYNEQFF.

This clone showed up just a few times. V and J are TRBV2 and TRBJ1-1; no firm D call. This CDR3 comprises 14 residues. Germline V gives CDR1 SNHLY, CDR2 FYNNEI. Trimming pared 4 bases from V and 4 bases from J, leaving 13 bases between. CDR3 nucleotide sequence: TGTGCCAGCAGTGGGCGAGCTGGAGTCACTGAAGCTTTCTTT. Translating gives CASSGRAGVTEAFF.

The rearrangement joins TRBV7-9 to TRBJ1-2; D is possibly TRBD1 (5 bases). The CDR3 has 16 residues. The ends were cut back, 4 bases at V and 0 bases at J, with 15 bases in the middle. The germline CDR1 and CDR2 sequences are SEHNR and FQNEAQ (reference sequence). CDR3: CASSSPRMGPNYGYTF. The CDR3 DNA reads TGTGCCAGCAGCTCCCCTCGCATGGGACCTAACTATGGCTACACCTTC. Full variable domain (missing parts from reference TRBV7-9 and TRBJ1-2): DTGVSQNPRHKITKRGQNVTFRCDPISEHNRLYWYRQTLGQGPEFLTYFQNEAQLEKSRLLSDRFSAERPKGSFSTLEIQRTEQGDSAMYLCASSSPRMGPNYGYTFGSGTRLTVV.

This chain connects TRBV15 to TRBJ1-2; D is unresolved. In germline, CDR1 is LNHNV, CDR2 YYDKDF (reference sequence). There are 13 residues in the CDR3. V was trimmed by 0 bases and J by 3 bases, leaving 5 bases between them. CDR3 sequence reads: CATSRDRDYGYTF. CDR3 nucleotides: TGTGCCACCAGCAGAGATCGGGACTATGGCTACACCTTC.

The chain combines TRBV19 with TRBJ2-5; D possibly uses TRBD1 or TRBD2 (6 bases each). The V and J ends lost 2 bases and 1 base respectively, with 14 bases between them. In germline, CDR1 is LNHDA, CDR2 SQIVND (reference sequence). CDR3 size: 16 residues. CDR3 protein: CASSIIRGVGQETQYF. In DNA, the CDR3 is TGTGCCAGTAGTATAATAAGGGGGGTAGGCCAAGAGACCCAGTACTTC.

The rearrangement links TRBV5-1 to TRBJ2-3; 11 nucleotides agree with TRBD2. CDR1 and CDR2 (germline): SGHRS, YFSETQ. V shed 1 base, J shed 4 bases, and the junction held 11 bases outside the gene matches. The CDR3 length is 18 residues. CDR3: CASSLSRLAGSVPDTQYF. CDR3 coding DNA: TGCGCCAGCAGCTTGAGTCGACTAGCGGGATCAGTCCCAGATACGCAGTATTTT.

This chain joins TRBV20-1 and TRBJ2-1, with D unclear. Between the trimmed V and J ends, which lost 5 bases and 7 bases, there was a span of 9 bases. The CDR3 extends over 11 amino acids. CDR1 and CDR2 from the germline V gene are DFQATT and SNEGSKA (reference sequence). Here the CDR3 reads CSAFRQNEQFF. The CDR3 nucleotides read TGCAGTGCTTTCCGGCAGAATGAGCAGTTCTTC.

The gene calls are TRBV19 and TRBJ1-5; D perhaps matches TRBD1 (5 bases). Trimming shortened V by 3 bases and J by 8 bases, and 14 bases separated the two germline ends. The CDR3 extends over 14 amino acids. Germline V gene lookup returns CDR1 LNHDA and CDR2 SQIVND (reference sequence). The CDR3, as DNA: TGTGCCAGTAGTATCCAGGGCCCCGATGAGCCCCAGCATTTT. Its protein is CASSIQGPDEPQHF.

V gene TRBV11-2 combines with J gene TRBJ2-4; 7 positions agree with TRBD1. V trimming: 6 bases; J trimming: 7 bases; junction bases outside the gene matches: 9. The CDR3 length is 14 residues. CDR1 and CDR2 from the germline V gene are SGHAT and FQNNGV. The CDR3 loop is CASSNRGQENIQYF. CDR3 nucleotide sequence: TGTGCCAGCAGTAACAGGGGTCAGGAGAACATTCAGTACTTC.

CDR3 in DNA: TGCGCCAGCACGCCCGGGGGACAGGGTTACGAGCAGTACTTC. Amino acids: CASTPGGQGYEQYF. V is TRBV5-1 and J is TRBJ2-7, with 9 bases that match TRBD1. CDR1 and CDR2 from the germline V gene are SGHRS and YFSETQ. CDR3 size: 14 residues. Germline trimming cut 6 bases from V and 4 bases from J; bases unmatched to any gene: 8.

The chain employs TRBV2 and TRBJ1-3; no definite D call. In germline, CDR1 is SNHLY, CDR2 FYNNEI. The CDR3 has 13 amino acids. The V and J ends lost 5 bases and 8 bases respectively, with 13 bases between them. CDR3 in amino acids: CASSRIPAHTIYF. The CDR3 DNA reads as TGTGCCAGCAGTCGCATCCCGGCCCACACCATATATTTT.

V gene TRBV30 combines with J gene TRBJ2-7, with TRBD1 identical over 9 bases. CDR3 size: 14 residues. From germline, CDR1 is GTSNPN and CDR2 SVGIG (reference sequence). V shed 4 bases, J shed 4 bases, and the junction held 8 bases outside the gene matches. CDR3: CAWMGQGPPYEQYF. The CDR3 DNA reads as TGTGCCTGGATGGGACAGGGACCTCCTTACGAGCAGTACTTC. Filled out from reference TRBV30 and TRBJ2-7, the complete variable domain reads SQTIHQWPATLVQPVGSPLSLECTVEGTSNPNLYWYRQAAGRGLQLLFYSVGIGQISSEVPQNLSASRPQDRQFILSSKKLLLSDSGFYLCAWMGQGPPYEQYFGPGTRLTVT.

This clone has a single count. The rearrangement joins TRBV30 to TRBJ1-2; 11 bases align to TRBD1. Losses at the gene ends were 3 bases for V and 0 bases for J; bases not matched to a gene: 3. The CDR3 runs to 15 residues. From germline, CDR1 is GTSNPN and CDR2 SVGIG (reference sequence). The CDR3 DNA sequence: TGTGCCTGGAGGGACAGGGGGCTACCTAACTATGGCTACACCTTC. This codes for CAWRDRGLPNYGYTF. The whole variable domain, filled in from reference TRBV30 and TRBJ1-2, reads SQTIHQWPATLVQPVGSPLSLECTVEGTSNPNLYWYRQAAGRGLQLLFYSVGIGQISSEVPQNLSASRPQDRQFILSSKKLLLSDSGFYLCAWRDRGLPNYGYTFGSGTRLTVV.

In its sample, this clone was seen a few times. J is TRBJ1-4 and V is TRBV14; D is unclear. V was shortened by 2 bases and J by 14 bases, with 3 bases between the two germline ends. The CDR3 extends over 9 amino acids. Germline V CDR1 and CDR2: SGHDN, FVKESK. This chain's CDR3 is CASSQTLFF. For the CDR3, the DNA is TGTGCCAGCAGCCAAACGCTGTTTTTT. Complete variable domain (other parts from reference TRBV14 and TRBJ1-4): EAGVTQFPSHSVIEKGQTVTLRCDPISGHDNLYWYRRVMGKEIKFLLHFVKESKQDESGMPNNRFLAERTGGTYSTLKVQPAELEDSGVYFCASSQTLFFGSGTQLSVL.

This chain links TRBV2 with TRBJ1-2; tentatively, D is TRBD1 (6 bases). This CDR3 region has 16 residues. V was pared by 3 bases and J by 7 bases, with 21 bases between. Germline CDR1 reads SNHLY; CDR2 reads FYNNEI. The CDR3 loop is CASSDQGFAGRSGYTF. The CDR3 DNA is TGTGCCAGCAGTGACCAGGGGTTCGCGGGGAGGAGTGGCTACACCTTC.